The rows below give T cell receptor beta chains drawn from one sample of a study of PD-1 blockade in classical Hodgkin lymphoma. Profiling relied on immunoSEQ multiplex PCR, and the TCRdb table lists in-frame clones only, not all of them. The data contain roughly 20,000 clones, roughly 72% of them singletons. The material was peripheral blood mononuclear cells (PBMCs), obtained at baseline. The receptors were sampled from a human donor with classical Hodgkin lymphoma. Each CDR3 is given with its conserved first and last residue. Fields, in order: D gene, V gene, CDR3 protein. A D gene is named only where the DNA matches it firmly.

d_gene: TRBD2; v_gene: TRBV11-2; CDR3aa: CASSLLVGGYYEQYF
d_gene: TRBD2; v_gene: TRBV6-1; CDR3aa: CASTTSGGVYEQYF
d_gene: TRBD1; v_gene: TRBV18; CDR3aa: CASSQQGGGKNIQYF
d_gene: TRBD1; v_gene: TRBV2; CDR3aa: CASSRDRGTDTQYF
d_gene: -; v_gene: TRBV5-1; CDR3aa: CASSFSGFQETQYF
d_gene: -; v_gene: TRBV30; CDR3aa: CAWSLLGQNEQYF
d_gene: TRBD1; v_gene: TRBV27; CDR3aa: CASSPAGGHQPQHF
d_gene: -; v_gene: TRBV11-2; CDR3aa: CASSLGKGDEQYF
d_gene: -; v_gene: TRBV30; CDR3aa: CALKRHTDTQYF
d_gene: -; v_gene: TRBV27; CDR3aa: CASSASRIMNTEAFF
d_gene: -; v_gene: TRBV6-1; CDR3aa: CASSASGTNTEAFF
d_gene: -; v_gene: TRBV11-3; CDR3aa: CASSLVPPGRPQETQYF
d_gene: TRBD2; v_gene: TRBV7-3; CDR3aa: CASSFVAGDEQFF
d_gene: TRBD1; v_gene: TRBV18; CDR3aa: CASSPAGTAENYNEQFF